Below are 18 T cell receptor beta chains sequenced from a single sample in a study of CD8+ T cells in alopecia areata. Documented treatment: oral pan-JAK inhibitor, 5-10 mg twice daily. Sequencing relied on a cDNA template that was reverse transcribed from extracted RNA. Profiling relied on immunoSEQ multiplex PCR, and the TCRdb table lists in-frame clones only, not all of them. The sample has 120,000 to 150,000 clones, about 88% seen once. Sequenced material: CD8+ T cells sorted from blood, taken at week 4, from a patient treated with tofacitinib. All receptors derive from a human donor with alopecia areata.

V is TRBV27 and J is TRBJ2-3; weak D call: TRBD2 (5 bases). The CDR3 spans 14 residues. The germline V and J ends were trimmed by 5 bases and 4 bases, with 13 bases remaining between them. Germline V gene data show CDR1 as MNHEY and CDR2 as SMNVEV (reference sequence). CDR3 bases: TGTGCCAGCAGTAGCGGACTCGCGCCAGATACGCAGTATTTT. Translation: CASSSGLAPDTQYF.

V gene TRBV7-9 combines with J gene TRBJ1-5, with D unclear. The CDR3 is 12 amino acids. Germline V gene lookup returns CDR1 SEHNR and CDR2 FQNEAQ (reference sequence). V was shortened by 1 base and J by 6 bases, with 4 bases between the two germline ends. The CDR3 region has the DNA TGTGCCAGCAGCTTAGGGTCTCAGCCCCAGCATTTT. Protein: CASSLGSQPQHF.

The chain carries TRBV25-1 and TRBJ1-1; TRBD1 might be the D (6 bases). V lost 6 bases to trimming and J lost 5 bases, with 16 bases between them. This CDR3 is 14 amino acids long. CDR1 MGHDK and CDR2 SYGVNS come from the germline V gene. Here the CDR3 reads CASREELGGTEAFF. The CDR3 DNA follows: TGTGCCAGCAGAGAGGAATTAGGGGGGACTGAAGCTTTCTTT. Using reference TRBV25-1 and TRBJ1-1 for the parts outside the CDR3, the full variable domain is EADIYQTPRYLVIGTGKKITLECSQTMGHDKMYWYQQDPGMELHLIHYSYGVNSTEKGDLSSESTVSRIRTEHFPLTLESARPSHTSQYLCASREELGGTEAFFGQGTRLTVV.

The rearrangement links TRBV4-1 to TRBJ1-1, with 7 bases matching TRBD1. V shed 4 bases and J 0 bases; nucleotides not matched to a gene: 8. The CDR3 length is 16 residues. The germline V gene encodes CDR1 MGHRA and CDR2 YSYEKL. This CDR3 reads CASSLRQGGMNTEAFF. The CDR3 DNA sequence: TGCGCCAGCAGCCTCCGACAGGGAGGGATGAACACTGAAGCTTTCTTT.

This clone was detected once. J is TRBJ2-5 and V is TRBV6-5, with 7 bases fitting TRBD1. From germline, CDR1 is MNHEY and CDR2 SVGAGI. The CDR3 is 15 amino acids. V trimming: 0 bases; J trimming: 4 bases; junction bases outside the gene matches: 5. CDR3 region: CASSYSAGGVETQYF. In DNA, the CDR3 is TGTGCCAGCAGTTACTCGGCAGGGGGTGTAGAGACCCAGTACTTC.

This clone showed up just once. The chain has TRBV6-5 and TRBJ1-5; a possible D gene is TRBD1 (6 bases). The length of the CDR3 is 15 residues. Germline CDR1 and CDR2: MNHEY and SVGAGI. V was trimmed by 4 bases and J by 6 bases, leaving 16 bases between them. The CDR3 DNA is TGTGCCAGCAGTTCGGGAAGGGGGGAGGGTCAGCCCCAGCATTTT. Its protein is CASSSGRGEGQPQHF.

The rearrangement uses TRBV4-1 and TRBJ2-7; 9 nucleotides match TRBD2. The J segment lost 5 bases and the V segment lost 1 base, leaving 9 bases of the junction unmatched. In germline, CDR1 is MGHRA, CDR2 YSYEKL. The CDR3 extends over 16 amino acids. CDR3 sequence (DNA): TGCGCCAGCAGCCAAGGGACTAGCGAGATTGGGCACGAGCAGTACTTC. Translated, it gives CASSQGTSEIGHEQYF.

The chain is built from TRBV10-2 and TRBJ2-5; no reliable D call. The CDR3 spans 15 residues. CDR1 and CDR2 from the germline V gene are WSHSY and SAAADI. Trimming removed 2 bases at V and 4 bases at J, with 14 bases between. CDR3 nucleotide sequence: TGCGCCAGCAGTGAGGGGCAGGTGGAAGGAGAGACCCAGTACTTC. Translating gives CASSEGQVEGETQYF.

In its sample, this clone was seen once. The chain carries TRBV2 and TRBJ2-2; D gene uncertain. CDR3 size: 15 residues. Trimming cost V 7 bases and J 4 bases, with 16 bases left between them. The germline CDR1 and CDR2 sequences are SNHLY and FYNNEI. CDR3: CASIRALEGTGELFF. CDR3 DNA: TGTGCCAGCATCCGGGCACTTGAAGGCACCGGGGAGCTGTTTTTT.

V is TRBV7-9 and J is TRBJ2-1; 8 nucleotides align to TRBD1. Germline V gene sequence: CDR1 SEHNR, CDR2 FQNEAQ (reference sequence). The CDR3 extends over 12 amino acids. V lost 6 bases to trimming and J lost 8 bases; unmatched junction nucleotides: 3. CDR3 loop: CASSQGADEQFF. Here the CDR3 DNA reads TGTGCCAGCAGTCAGGGGGCCGATGAGCAGTTCTTC.

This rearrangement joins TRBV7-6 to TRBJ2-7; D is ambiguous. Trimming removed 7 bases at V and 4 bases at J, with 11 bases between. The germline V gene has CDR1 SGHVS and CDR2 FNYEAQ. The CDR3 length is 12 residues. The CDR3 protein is CASISKEYEQYF. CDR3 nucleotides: TGTGCCAGCATAAGTAAAGAGTACGAGCAGTACTTC.

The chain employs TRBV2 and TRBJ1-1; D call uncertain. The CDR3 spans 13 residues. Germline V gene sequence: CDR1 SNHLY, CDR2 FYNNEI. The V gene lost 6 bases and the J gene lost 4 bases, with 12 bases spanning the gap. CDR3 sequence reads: CASREGGGTEAFF. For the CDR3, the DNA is TGTGCCAGCAGGGAGGGTGGCGGCACTGAAGCTTTCTTT.

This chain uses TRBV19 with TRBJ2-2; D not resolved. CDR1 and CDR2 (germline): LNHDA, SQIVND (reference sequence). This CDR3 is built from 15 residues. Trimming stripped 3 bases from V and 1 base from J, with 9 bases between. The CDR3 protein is CASSISPRNTGELFF. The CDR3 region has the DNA TGTGCCAGTAGTATTTCACCTAGGAACACCGGGGAGCTGTTTTTT. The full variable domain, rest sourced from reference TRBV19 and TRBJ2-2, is DGGITQSPKYLFRKEGQNVTLSCEQNLNHDAMYWYRQDPGQGLRLIYYSQIVNDFQKGDIAEGYSVSREKKESFPLTVTSAQKNPTAFYLCASSISPRNTGELFFGEGSRLTVL.

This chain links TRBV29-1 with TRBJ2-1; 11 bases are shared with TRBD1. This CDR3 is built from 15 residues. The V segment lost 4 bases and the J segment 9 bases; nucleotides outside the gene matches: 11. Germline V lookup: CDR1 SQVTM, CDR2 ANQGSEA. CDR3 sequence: CSVAYGQGALGEQFF. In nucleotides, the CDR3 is TGCAGCGTTGCGTACGGACAGGGGGCACTTGGTGAGCAGTTCTTC.

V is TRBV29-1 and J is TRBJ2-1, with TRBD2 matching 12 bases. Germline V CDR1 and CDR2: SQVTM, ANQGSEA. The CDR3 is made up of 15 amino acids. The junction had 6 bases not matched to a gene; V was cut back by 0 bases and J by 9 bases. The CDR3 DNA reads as TGCAGCGTTGAAGATTTGACTAGCGGGGGAGGTGAGCAGTTCTTC. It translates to CSVEDLTSGGGEQFF.

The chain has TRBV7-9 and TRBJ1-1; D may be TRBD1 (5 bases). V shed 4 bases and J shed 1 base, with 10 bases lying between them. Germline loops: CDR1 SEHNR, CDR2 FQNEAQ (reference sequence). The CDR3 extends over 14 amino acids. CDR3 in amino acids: CASSSSRENTEAFF. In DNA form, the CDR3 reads TGTGCCAGCAGCTCAAGCAGGGAGAACACTGAAGCTTTCTTT.

The CDR3 reads CASSAGTGTEAFF. DNA of the CDR3: TGTGCCAGCAGTGCCGGGACAGGGACTGAAGCTTTCTTT. This chain joins TRBV27 and TRBJ1-1; 9 bases are a match to TRBD1. Losses at the gene ends were 5 bases for V and 5 bases for J; bases not matched to a gene: 3. The V gene's germline CDR1 is MNHEY and CDR2 SMNVEV (reference sequence). CDR3 size: 13 residues.

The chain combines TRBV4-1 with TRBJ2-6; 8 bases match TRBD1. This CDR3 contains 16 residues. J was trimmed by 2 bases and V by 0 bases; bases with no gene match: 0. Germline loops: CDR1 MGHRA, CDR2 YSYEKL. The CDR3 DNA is TGCGCCAGCAGCCAAGAACAGGGGGCTGGGGCCAACGTCCTGACTTTC. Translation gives CASSQEQGAGANVLTF.